This TCR beta chain was observed in a study of T cell responses to AZD1222 COVID-19 vaccine. Only in-frame clones appear in the TCRdb table, and some are missing; sequencing was by immunoSEQ multiplex PCR. The data show more than 100,000 clones, roughly nine tenths seen once. The germline CDR1 and CDR2 sequences are SGHRS and YFSETQ. V dropped 7 bases and J dropped 0 bases, with 13 bases sitting between them. The CDR3 has 14 amino acids. The sequencing used peripheral blood, collected on day 0 of AZD1222 vaccination. This clonotype was sampled from an adult in good health. The chain employs TRBV5-1 and TRBJ1-2, with TRBD1 as a possible D gene (5 bases). For the CDR3, the DNA is TGCGCCAGCCACTCCGGGACGGCTAACTATGGCTACACCTTC. Translating gives CASHSGTANYGYTF.